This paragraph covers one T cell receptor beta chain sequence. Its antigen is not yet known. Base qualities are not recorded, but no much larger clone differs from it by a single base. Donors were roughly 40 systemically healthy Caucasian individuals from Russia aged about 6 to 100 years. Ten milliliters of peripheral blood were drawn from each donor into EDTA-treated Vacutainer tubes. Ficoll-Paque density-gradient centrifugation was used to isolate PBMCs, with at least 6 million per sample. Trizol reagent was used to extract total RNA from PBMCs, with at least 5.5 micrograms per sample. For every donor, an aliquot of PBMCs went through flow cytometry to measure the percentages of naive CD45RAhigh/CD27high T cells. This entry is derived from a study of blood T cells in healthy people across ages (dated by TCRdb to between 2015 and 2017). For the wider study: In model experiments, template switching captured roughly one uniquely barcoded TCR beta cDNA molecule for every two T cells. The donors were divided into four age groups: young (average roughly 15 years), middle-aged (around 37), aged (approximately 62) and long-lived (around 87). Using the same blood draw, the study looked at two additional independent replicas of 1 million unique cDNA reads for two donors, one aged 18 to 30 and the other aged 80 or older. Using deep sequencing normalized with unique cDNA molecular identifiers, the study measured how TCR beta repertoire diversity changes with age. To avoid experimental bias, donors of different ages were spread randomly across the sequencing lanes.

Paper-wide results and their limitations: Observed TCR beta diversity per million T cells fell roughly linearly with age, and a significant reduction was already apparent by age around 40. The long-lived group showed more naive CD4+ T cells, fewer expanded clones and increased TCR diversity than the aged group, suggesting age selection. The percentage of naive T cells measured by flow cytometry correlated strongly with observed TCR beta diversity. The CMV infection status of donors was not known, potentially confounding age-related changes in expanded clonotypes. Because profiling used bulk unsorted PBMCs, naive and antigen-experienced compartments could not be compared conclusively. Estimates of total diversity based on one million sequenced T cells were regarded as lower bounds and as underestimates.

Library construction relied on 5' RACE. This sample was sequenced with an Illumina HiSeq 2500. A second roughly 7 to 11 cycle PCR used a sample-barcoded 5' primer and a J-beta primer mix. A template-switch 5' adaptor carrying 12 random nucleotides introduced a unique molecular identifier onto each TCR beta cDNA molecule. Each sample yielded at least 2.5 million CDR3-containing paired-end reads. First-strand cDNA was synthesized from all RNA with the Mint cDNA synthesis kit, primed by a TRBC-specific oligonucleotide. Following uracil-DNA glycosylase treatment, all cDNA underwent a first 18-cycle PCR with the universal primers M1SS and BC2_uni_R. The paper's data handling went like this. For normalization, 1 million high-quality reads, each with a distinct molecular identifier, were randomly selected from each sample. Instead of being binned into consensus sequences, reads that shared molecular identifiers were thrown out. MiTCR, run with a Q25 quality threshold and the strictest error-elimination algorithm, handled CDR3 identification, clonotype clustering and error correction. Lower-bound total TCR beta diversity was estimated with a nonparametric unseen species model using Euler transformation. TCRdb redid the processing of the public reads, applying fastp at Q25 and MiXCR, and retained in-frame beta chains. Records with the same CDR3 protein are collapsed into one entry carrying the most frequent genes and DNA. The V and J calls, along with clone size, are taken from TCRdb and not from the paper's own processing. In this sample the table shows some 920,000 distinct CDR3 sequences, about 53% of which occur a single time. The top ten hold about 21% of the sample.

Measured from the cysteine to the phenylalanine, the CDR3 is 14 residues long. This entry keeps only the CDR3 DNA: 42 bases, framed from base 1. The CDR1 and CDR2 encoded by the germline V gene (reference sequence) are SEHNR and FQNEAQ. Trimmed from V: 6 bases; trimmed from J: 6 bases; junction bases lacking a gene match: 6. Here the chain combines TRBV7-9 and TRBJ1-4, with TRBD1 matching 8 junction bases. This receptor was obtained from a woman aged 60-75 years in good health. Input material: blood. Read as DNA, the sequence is TGTGCCAGCAGGTCACAGGGGGTTTATGAAAAACTGTTTTTT. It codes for CASRSQGVYEKLFF.